This T cell receptor beta chain was captured by sequencing in a study of T cell responses to AZD1222 COVID-19 vaccine. A remark on this clone: Its antigen remains unknown.

Trimming cost V 0 bases and J 2 bases, with 20 bases left between them. CDR3 size: 18 residues. CDR1 SGHTA and CDR2 FQGNSA come from the germline V gene. General study findings and limits: Among the donors, most were white British and more were female, and clonal diversity was possibly underestimated. Sampling captured repertoires only after the peak T cell response. Spike-specific TCR breadth and depth grew following two AZD1222 doses.

TCRdb's copy holds only in-frame clones and misses some; the assay was immunoSEQ multiplex PCR. The sample lists about 110,000 clones; around nine tenths were seen once. The chain has TRBV7-2 and TRBJ2-7; tentatively, D is TRBD1 (7 bases). This clonotype was sampled from an adult in good health. Sequenced here: peripheral blood, sampled on day 0 of AZD1222 vaccination. The CDR3 spells CASSLARWGGTATYEQYF. For the CDR3, the DNA is TGTGCCAGCAGCTTAGCGCGGTGGGGCGGGACAGCGACCTACGAGCAGTACTTC.